These 11 T cell receptor beta chains came from one sample sequenced in a study of vaccination effects on CD4 cells after COVID-19. The protocol was immunoSEQ multiplex PCR, while the TCRdb copy is restricted to in-frame clones and leaves out a portion. The table includes more than 35,000 clones, about 80% detected once. A roughly 11-day culture period preceded the isolation of CD4+ T cells. No antigens are known for them. The sequencing used CD4+ T cells from PBMCs cultured without peptide, collected before COVID-19 vaccination. The receptors were gathered from a human donor who received a COVID-19 vaccine.

This chain uses TRBV6-4 with TRBJ2-2; D is uncertain. The germline gives CDR1 MRHNA, CDR2 SNTAGT. The CDR3 sequence is 16 residues long. The ends were cut back, 6 bases at V and 0 bases at J, with 14 bases in the middle. Written as DNA, the CDR3 is TGTGCCAGCAGCCCTCGGGCCGTAGCGAACACCGGGGAGCTGTTTTTT. It encodes CASSPRAVANTGELFF.

This clone was picked up one time. The chain recombines TRBV28 with TRBJ2-7; D is possibly TRBD2 (6 bases). The germline CDR1 and CDR2 sequences are MDHEN and SYDVKM. V was trimmed by 5 bases and J by 13 bases, leaving 24 bases between them. The CDR3 is 14 amino acids. The CDR3 bases are TGTGCCAGCAGTGGGTTTTCCGGGACTCCTGCCCAATACGTC. Encoded protein: CASSGFSGTPAQYV.

This clone has more than one count but fewer than ten. The CDR3 nucleotides are TGCAGCATCAATAGGGGGGTATACAATGAGCAGTTCTTC. This gives the protein CSINRGVYNEQFF. The V call is TRBV29-1, the J call TRBJ2-1; perhaps D is TRBD1 or TRBD2 (6 bases each). Germline values: CDR1 SQVTM, CDR2 ANQGSEA. Trimming shortened V by 8 bases and J by 4 bases, and 15 bases separated the two germline ends. This CDR3 spans 13 amino acids.

The V call is TRBV7-3, the J call TRBJ2-2; TRBD1 aligns across 9 bases. The germline CDR1 and CDR2 sequences are SGHTA and FQGTGA. There are 15 residues in the CDR3. Trimming took 6 bases from V and 2 from J; bases not matched to a gene: 4. CDR3 protein: CASRKGQGNTGELFF. The CDR3 coding sequence is TGTGCCAGCAGGAAGGGACAGGGTAACACCGGGGAGCTGTTTTTT.

J is TRBJ2-2 and V is TRBV3-1 (or the pseudogene TRBV3-2); no reliable D call. Per germline, CDR1 LGHDT and CDR2 YNNKEL (reference sequence). The V end was cut by 0 bases, the J end by 7 bases, with 12 bases between. The CDR3 consists of 15 residues. This CDR3 reads CASSQDLGFGGELFF. CDR3 coding DNA: TGTGCCAGCAGCCAAGATTTGGGTTTCGGCGGGGAGCTGTTTTTT.

V gene TRBV30 combines with J gene TRBJ1-5; D may be TRBD1 (5 bases). Trimming removed 0 bases from V and 7 bases from J, with 13 bases in between. The CDR3 covers 14 residues. Germline-derived CDR1 and CDR2 are GTSNPN and SVGIG (reference sequence). CDR3: CAWSVPGGGQPQHF. Here the CDR3 DNA reads TGTGCCTGGAGTGTACCGGGGGGTGGGCAGCCCCAGCATTTT.

The DNA of the CDR3 is TGTGCCAGCTCACCACTGGGCAGGGGAGGACAGGAGACCCAGTACTTC. Translation gives CASSPLGRGGQETQYF. The chain has TRBV18 and TRBJ2-5; D may correspond to TRBD1 or TRBD2 (6 bases each). The CDR3 loop spans 16 amino acids. CDR1 KGHSH and CDR2 LQKENI come from the germline V gene. The V gene lost 1 base and the J gene lost 5 bases, with 17 bases spanning the gap.

The rearrangement joins TRBV4-1 to TRBJ1-1, with TRBD1 as a possible D gene (6 bases). Germline assignment: CDR1 MGHRA and CDR2 YSYEKL. The CDR3 has 14 amino acids. V was cut by 8 bases and J by 1 base, with 14 bases left in between. The CDR3 here is CASRGGLGNTEAFF. The CDR3 nucleotides are TGCGCCAGCCGAGGGGGATTGGGGAACACTGAAGCTTTCTTT.

The chain has TRBV5-1 and TRBJ2-3, with D possibly matching TRBD1 (6 bases). In germline, CDR1 is SGHRS, CDR2 YFSETQ. This CDR3 contains 14 residues. V was clipped by 5 bases and J by 0 bases, with 10 bases between them. CDR3 in DNA: TGCGCCAGCAGAACAGGGCCCAGCACAGATACGCAGTATTTT. Translating it yields CASRTGPSTDTQYF.

This clone was seen a few times. The genes are TRBV21-1 and TRBJ2-7; TRBD1, the table's D call, lacks a check against the DNA. TRBV21-1 has pseudogene status. This CDR3 spans 16 amino acids. The CDR3 DNA is TGTGCCAGCAGCAAAGCAGGACAGACTTCGTCCTACGAGCAGTACGTC. Translating it yields CASSKAGQTSSYEQYV.

The chain links TRBV10-1 to TRBJ2-3, with 8 bases that match TRBD1. CDR3 length: 16 amino acids. Germline trimming cut 0 bases from V and 7 bases from J; bases unmatched to any gene: 9. Germline V gene sequence: CDR1 WNHNN, CDR2 SYGVQD (reference sequence). The CDR3 DNA reads as TGCGCCAGCAGTGAGTCGACTGGGACAGGAGGCAATACGCAGTATTTT. It is translated as CASSESTGTGGNTQYF.